These 26 T cell receptor beta chains were all obtained from the same sample, sequenced in a study of breast tumors, draining lymph nodes, adjacent tissues. TCRdb reprocessed the multiplex PCR reads via MiXCR and lists one record per CDR3 protein. The table lists roughly 14,000 distinct CDR3 sequences, around 47% of them singletons. Sequencing was carried out using tumor-adjacent breast tissue. These receptors originate from a female donor with breast cancer. Some clones in this sample may be carry-over from other donors' samples.

This clonotype was detected only once. One junction end disagrees with the germline gene, perhaps due to a read error. The chain links TRBV7-2 to TRBJ2-7, with 9 bases fitting TRBD2. The V gene's germline CDR1 is SGHTA and CDR2 FQGNSA. This CDR3 is 14 amino acids long. The DNA for the CDR3 is TGTGCCAGCAGCCGATCTAGCGGGAACTACGAGCACACCTTC. Its protein is CASSRSSGNYEHTF.

This clonotype was recorded many times. V is TRBV10-1 and J is TRBJ2-5, with D perhaps given as TRBD1 or TRBD2 (5 bases each). Between the trimmed V and J ends, which lost 3 bases and 2 bases, there was a span of 10 bases. Germline CDR1 reads WNHNN; CDR2 reads SYGVQD (reference sequence). The CDR3 contains 14 residues. The CDR3 loop is CASSDRDGQETQYF. In DNA, the CDR3 is TGCGCCAGCAGTGACCGGGACGGACAAGAGACCCAGTACTTC.

The chain combines TRBV12-3 or TRBV12-4 with TRBJ2-3; 9 nucleotides line up with TRBD2. The CDR3 length is 16 residues. Trimming at V came to 7 bases and at J to 3 bases, leaving 11 bases not matched to a gene. The CDR3 is CASNPGRGGATDTQYF. The CDR3 DNA reads as TGTGCCAGCAATCCAGGGCGCGGGGGGGCGACAGATACGCAGTATTTT.

On this clonotype: The conserved closing phenylalanine or tryptophan is absent in this CDR3, likely reflecting a read error. The chain joins TRBV5-4 to TRBJ2-5, with D perhaps given as TRBD1 or TRBD2 (5 bases each). Deletions cut 3 bases from V and 4 bases from J, with 13 bases between. Germline V gives CDR1 SGHNT, CDR2 YYREEE (reference sequence). The CDR3 totals 14 residues. CDR3 loop: CASSSPGARETQYL. The CDR3 DNA follows: TGTGCCAGCAGCTCCCCCGGGGCCCGAGAGACCCAGTACCTC.

This chain uses TRBV11-2 with TRBJ2-3; TRBD2 might be the D (7 bases). The CDR3 runs 16 residues. Germline V gene data show CDR1 as SGHAT and CDR2 as FQNNGV. Trimming took 1 base from V and 4 from J, leaving 15 bases between them. The CDR3 DNA follows: TGTGCCAGCAGCTTAGGAGCGGGACAATTTCCAGATACGCAGTATTTT. Translating it yields CASSLGAGQFPDTQYF. Full variable domain (remainder filled in from reference TRBV11-2 and TRBJ2-3): EAGVAQSPRYKIIEKRQSVAFWCNPISGHATLYWYQQILGQGPKLLIQFQNNGVVDDSQLPKDRFSAERLKGVDSTLKIQPAKLEDSAVYLCASSLGAGQFPDTQYFGPGTRLTVL.

A word on this clonotype: With a much larger clone just one base away, this may be a read error. Lacking the conserved final phenylalanine or tryptophan, this CDR3 likely reflects a read error. V gene TRBV6-2 or TRBV6-3 combines with J gene TRBJ2-6, with D hard to call. The CDR3 is 14 residues long. The germline V gene has CDR1 MNHEY and CDR2 SVGEGT. With 2 bases removed from V and 1 base from J, the gap between germline ends came to 3 bases. CDR3 protein: CASSYRSGANVLTS. DNA of the CDR3: TGTGCCAGCAGTTACCGTTCTGGGGCCAACGTCCTGACTTCC.

This clonotype was observed at least ten times. The rearrangement links TRBV7-3 to TRBJ2-5; no firm D call. The CDR3 consists of 13 residues. V lost 1 base and J lost 5, with 8 bases in between. Germline V gene sequence: CDR1 SGHTA, CDR2 FQGTGA. CDR3 nucleotide sequence: TGTGCCAGCAGCTTAAACCCGCTTGAGACCCAGTACTTC. Amino acid sequence: CASSLNPLETQYF.

The CDR3, as DNA: TGTGCCAGCAAAGGGCAGGGGTATGAAAAACTGTTTTTT. Protein: CASKGQGYEKLFF. The chain carries TRBV6-5 and TRBJ1-4; TRBD1 might be the D (6 bases). V dropped 7 bases and J dropped 6 bases, with 12 bases sitting between them. Germline V gene data show CDR1 as MNHEY and CDR2 as SVGAGI. CDR3 length: 13 amino acids.

This clonotype was seen many times. The chain recombines TRBV5-4 with TRBJ2-3, with D maybe TRBD1 (5 bases). CDR1 is SGHNT, CDR2 YYREEE, per germline (reference sequence). Between the trimmed V and J ends, which lost 0 bases and 0 bases, there was a span of 8 bases. This CDR3 contains 15 residues. The chain's CDR3 is CASSLGPGSTDTQYF. The CDR3, as DNA: TGTGCCAGCAGCTTGGGCCCAGGGAGCACAGATACGCAGTATTTT.

There are many counts of this clonotype. CDR3 coding DNA: TGCAGTGCTAGAGACCAGTTATACAATGAGCAGTTCTTC. It translates to CSARDQLYNEQFF. The gene calls are TRBV20-1 and TRBJ2-1; no clear D. The CDR3 extends over 13 amino acids. Germline V CDR1 and CDR2: DFQATT, SNEGSKA (reference sequence). V was clipped by 0 bases and J by 4 bases, with 7 bases between them.

This clonotype was seen a few times. CDR3 protein: CASSLLKNTEAFF. The CDR3 coding sequence is TGTGCCAGCAGTTTGTTAAAGAACACTGAAGCTTTCTTT. The chain uses TRBV28 and TRBJ1-1; D remains ambiguous. The CDR3 sequence is 13 residues long. V lost 3 bases, J lost 1 base, and 6 bases lay in between. Germline CDR1 reads MDHEN; CDR2 reads SYDVKM.

This clonotype is labeled medium-sized. The chain employs TRBV20-1 and TRBJ2-7, with D perhaps being TRBD1 or TRBD2 (5 bases each). The ends were cut back, 0 bases at V and 5 bases at J, with 23 bases in the middle. This CDR3 is 17 amino acids long. Per the germline V gene, CDR1 is DFQATT and CDR2 is SNEGSKA (reference sequence). Written as DNA, the CDR3 is TGCAGTGCTAGAGATGAGGTGATTATTGGGGGAACCGACGAGCAGTACTTC. It encodes CSARDEVIIGGTDEQYF.

This clonotype was observed at least ten times. One base away lies a much larger clone, so this may be a sequencing read error. This rearrangement joins TRBV7-6 to TRBJ2-5; 15 bases match TRBD2. Germline CDR1 SGHVS, CDR2 FNYEAQ. This CDR3 is built from 17 residues. The CDR3 protein is CASSSLGLAGGEEPQYF. CDR3 sequence (DNA): TGTGCCAGCAGCTCTCTCGGACTAGCGGGGGGGGAAGAGCCCCAGTACTTC.

This clonotype is classed as medium-sized. The chain links TRBV27 to TRBJ1-5, with D maybe TRBD1 (5 bases). The CDR3 is 13 residues long. CDR1 is MNHEY and CDR2 is SMNVEV in the germline V gene (reference sequence). V lost 8 bases to trimming and J lost 4 bases, with 12 bases between them. CDR3 DNA: TGTGCCAGCGGGACGGGAGGAAATCAGCCCCAGCATTTT. Residues: CASGTGGNQPQHF.

This clonotype was counted at least ten times. The genes are TRBV6-2 or TRBV6-3 and TRBJ1-1; 7 bases agree with TRBD1. Trimming removed 6 bases from V and 5 bases from J; junction bases left unmatched: 9. Germline CDR1 reads MNHEY; CDR2 reads SVGEGT. The CDR3 is 14 residues long. CDR3 DNA sequence: TGTGCCAGCAGACGCCCCGGGACAGAAACTGAAGCTTTCTTT. It encodes CASRRPGTETEAFF.

This clonotype rates as medium-sized (0.01 to 0.1%). The chain uses TRBV5-1 and TRBJ2-3, with 11 bases aligning to TRBD2. The germline V gene encodes CDR1 SGHRS and CDR2 YFSETQ. The V gene end was trimmed by 8 bases and the J gene end by 0 bases; junction bases not matched to a gene: 2. CDR3 length equals 14 residues. DNA of the CDR3: TGCGCCAGTAGCGGGGGGGCTAGCACAGATACGCAGTATTTT. Translating it yields CASSGGASTDTQYF. Combining the CDR3 with reference TRBV5-1 and TRBJ2-3 gives the whole variable domain KAGVTQTPRYLIKTRGQQVTLSCSPISGHRSVSWYQQTPGQGLQFLFEYFSETQRNKGNFPGRFSGRQFSNSRSEMNVSTLELGDSALYLCASSGGASTDTQYFGPGTRLTVL.

The chain employs TRBV20-1 and TRBJ1-2; 8 bases line up with TRBD1. V lost 7 bases, J lost 5 bases, and 3 bases stayed unmatched. The CDR3 has 11 amino acids. The germline CDR1 and CDR2 sequences are DFQATT and SNEGSKA (reference sequence). CDR3 amino acids: CSGDRGYGYTF. The CDR3 DNA is TGCAGTGGTGACAGGGGATATGGCTACACCTTC.

At least ten counts were recorded for this clonotype. The chain has TRBV7-9 and TRBJ2-1, with 7 bases lining up with TRBD2. The CDR3 loop spans 15 amino acids. Germline V gene data show CDR1 as SEHNR and CDR2 as FQNEAQ (reference sequence). J lost 7 bases, V lost 1 base, and 7 bases had no gene match. The chain's CDR3 is CASSLVSDGGNEQFF. The CDR3 DNA reads TGTGCCAGCAGCTTAGTATCGGACGGGGGGAATGAGCAGTTCTTC.

The chain employs TRBV12-3 or TRBV12-4 and TRBJ2-2, with TRBD1 identical over 7 bases. This CDR3 spans 15 amino acids. V shed 3 bases and J 2 bases; nucleotides not matched to a gene: 3. CDR3 nucleotide sequence: TGTGCCAGCAGTTTGCGACAGGGTAACACCGGGGAGCTGTTTTTT. Amino acid sequence: CASSLRQGNTGELFF.

This clonotype has ten or more counts. This chain links TRBV9 with TRBJ2-3, with 10 positions matching TRBD2. The CDR3 has 16 amino acids. V lost 2 bases to trimming and J lost 0 bases; unmatched junction nucleotides: 3. Germline values: CDR1 SGDLS, CDR2 YYNGEE. In nucleotides, the CDR3 is TGTGCCAGCAGCGTTACTAGCGGGGTAAGCACAGATACGCAGTATTTT. Residues: CASSVTSGVSTDTQYF.

The chain carries TRBV25-1 and TRBJ2-7; D is unclear. The ends were cut back, 3 bases at V and 5 bases at J, with 20 bases in the middle. This CDR3 region has 16 residues. CDR1 is MGHDK and CDR2 is SYGVNS in the germline V gene. CDR3 in DNA: TGTGCCAGCAGTGAGCCGTCGGCAGGCCAGAGGAACGAGCAGTACTTC. This gives the protein CASSEPSAGQRNEQYF.

The gene calls are TRBV20-1 and TRBJ2-3; TRBD2 matches at 8 bases. Germline CDR1 and CDR2: DFQATT and SNEGSKA (reference sequence). The CDR3 sequence is 16 residues long. With V trimmed by 0 bases and J by 2 bases, 7 bases remained unmatched. CDR3 sequence reads: CSARDPQRGITDTQYF. CDR3 nucleotide sequence: TGCAGTGCTAGAGATCCCCAGCGGGGGATCACAGATACGCAGTATTTT.

The rearrangement uses TRBV9 and TRBJ2-7, with TRBD1 identical over 12 bases. This CDR3 spans 15 amino acids. With 0 bases clipped from V and 7 bases from J, the junction kept 5 bases outside the gene matches. Per the germline V gene, CDR1 is SGDLS and CDR2 is YYNGEE. CDR3 loop: CASSVEGQGAREQYF. For the CDR3, the DNA is TGTGCCAGCAGCGTAGAGGGACAGGGGGCGCGGGAGCAGTACTTC.

In its sample, this clonotype ranks as medium-sized. The V and J genes are TRBV7-3 and TRBJ2-6; possibly TRBD2 for D (5 bases). CDR1 is SGHTA, CDR2 FQGTGA, per germline. The CDR3 has 14 amino acids. Between the trimmed V and J ends, which lost 5 bases and 6 bases, there was a span of 11 bases. The CDR3 reads CASSQGRAANVLTF. Here the CDR3 DNA reads TGTGCCAGCAGCCAAGGGCGGGCGGCCAACGTCCTGACTTTC.

CDR3 sequence: CASNPRRDSGTEAFF. Here the CDR3 DNA reads TGTGCCAGCAACCCCCGCAGGGACAGTGGTACTGAAGCTTTCTTT. The V call is TRBV6-1, the J call TRBJ1-1, with 7 bases that match TRBD1. Unmatched junction bases numbered 13, after V lost 7 bases and J lost 5 bases. From germline, CDR1 is MNHNS and CDR2 SASEGT. This CDR3 contains 15 residues.

This clonotype was recorded many times. The chain joins TRBV5-4 to TRBJ2-1; 7 nucleotides line up with TRBD2. Germline-derived CDR1 and CDR2 are SGHNT and YYREEE (reference sequence). V shed 5 bases and J 6 bases; nucleotides not matched to a gene: 5. This CDR3 has 13 residues. Written as DNA, the CDR3 is TGTGCCAGCAGGAAAGGGACTATCAATGAGCAGTTCTTC. Translating gives CASRKGTINEQFF.